This T cell receptor beta chain was captured in a study of shared clonotypes between healthy human individuals. Findings and limits, study-wide: Researchers sampled only blood; tissue repertoires likely differ. An anticipated effect of sequencing depth on clonotype sharing among donors was recognized.

Recent acute infections and vaccinations were absent in the healthy HIV-negative adult donors. TCRdb keeps only in-frame clones here, not all; method: immunoSEQ multiplex PCR. The table includes 2 million to 2.5 million clones, under 97% detected once. The CDR3 has 16 residues. CDR1 and CDR2 from the germline V gene are MGHRA and YSYEKL. Trimming left V 0 bases short and J 4 bases short, with 15 bases between. Turning to this clone: Its antigen is undetermined.

The V and J genes are TRBV4-1 and TRBJ1-2; no clear D. Sequenced sample: naive CD4+ T cells sorted from blood. Specified subset: CD45RA+ positively selected. The origin of this receptor is a man aged 18 to 29 in good health. The CDR3 bases are TGCGCCAGCAGCCAAGATCCTCCGGGAACCTCCTATGGCTACACCTTC. Protein: CASSQDPPGTSYGYTF.